This T cell receptor beta chain was identified in a study of shared T cell receptors in the human thymus. The table came from immunoSEQ multiplex PCR; TCRdb's copy has only in-frame clones and leaves some out. The sample lists some 760,000 clones; approximately 85% were seen once. Per the germline V gene, CDR1 is SGDLS and CDR2 is YYNGEE. This CDR3 spans 14 amino acids. Trimming took 0 bases from V and 4 from J, leaving 11 bases between them. These same data were also listed under a study on human thymus T cells. From that study: Infants, healthy and Finnish, who were having corrective surgery for congenital heart defects served as donors. The thymus was resected at corrective cardiac surgery.

This chain uses TRBV9 with TRBJ2-7; maybe TRBD2 (7 bases). This clonotype was obtained from a girl in the first two years of life with a congenital heart defect. Sequencing was done on a sample of thymocytes. The CDR3 bases are TGTGCCAGCAGCGTAGGCGGGGGCCCATACGAGCAGTACTTC. Translation: CASSVGGGPYEQYF.